The 29 T cell receptor beta chains presented below share a single source sample, sequenced in a study of T cell repertoires in cytomegalovirus infection. Their specific antigens are unknown. Each CDR3 protein gets one entry after TCRdb re-called the reads with MiXCR. In the table there are about 470,000 distinct CDR3 sequences, under 45% of which are singletons. This sample comprised cultured PBMCs, obtained from culture after CMV antigen stimulation. The source is a human donor in good health (CMV status not recorded). Some clones in this sample may be carry-over from other donors' samples.

This chain connects TRBV7-2 to TRBJ1-5; weak D call: TRBD1 (5 bases). Germline V gene data show CDR1 as SGHTA and CDR2 as FQGNSA. This CDR3 comprises 14 residues. V dropped 5 bases and J dropped 7 bases, with 15 bases sitting between them. CDR3 nucleotide sequence: TGTGCCAGCAGCGGGGGGGGGGTTCAGCAGCCCCAGCATTTT. This gives the protein CASSGGGVQQPQHF.

This sequence joins TRBV7-8 and TRBJ2-3, with D perhaps assigned TRBD1 or TRBD2 (5 bases each). The CDR3 length is 14 residues. The V and J ends lost 7 bases and 6 bases respectively, with 17 bases between them. Germline CDR1 reads SGHVS; CDR2 reads FQNEAQ. The CDR3, as DNA: TGTGCCAGCAACGAACTAGGGGCCTCGGATACGCAGTATTTT. Encoded protein: CASNELGASDTQYF.

A few counts support this clonotype. V gene TRBV7-6 combines with J gene TRBJ1-3; 7 bases align to TRBD1. Germline CDR1 is SGHVS and CDR2 is FNYEAQ. CDR3 length equals 15 residues. Trimming at V came to 5 bases and at J to 4 bases, leaving 8 bases not matched to a gene. The CDR3 nucleotides read TGTGCCAGCAGCCCTGACAGGGTGCGAGGAAACACCATATATTTT. Its translation: CASSPDRVRGNTIYF.

This clonotype was seen only a few times. This chain links TRBV12-3 or TRBV12-4 with TRBJ2-3; weak D call: TRBD2 (7 bases). The CDR3 spans 17 residues. Trimming removed 6 bases at V and 2 bases at J, with 21 bases between. The CDR3 is CASRDPPGAGATDTQYF. The CDR3 DNA reads TGTGCCAGCAGAGACCCTCCGGGGGCGGGGGCCACAGATACGCAGTATTTT.

The chain is built from TRBV6-6 and TRBJ1-2; possible D gene TRBD1, 6 bases. This CDR3 comprises 13 residues. Germline CDR1 reads MNHNY; CDR2 reads SVGAGI (reference sequence). V was trimmed by 7 bases and J by 4 bases, leaving 13 bases between them. The CDR3 here is CASTLGQLYGYTF. The DNA of the CDR3 is TGTGCCAGCACCCTAGGACAGCTCTATGGCTACACCTTC.

This clonotype was recorded at least ten times. The chain combines TRBV7-6 with TRBJ2-1, with 7 bases matching TRBD2. The length of the CDR3 is 14 residues. Germline V gene data show CDR1 as SGHVS and CDR2 as FNYEAQ. V gave up 1 base and J gave up 3 bases; unmatched junction bases: 0. The CDR3 sequence: CASSLGGGYNEQFF. The CDR3 DNA reads TGTGCCAGCAGCTTAGGGGGGGGCTACAATGAGCAGTTCTTC.

The genes are TRBV6-6 and TRBJ1-1; 7 bases fit TRBD1. CDR1 and CDR2 (germline): MNHNY, SVGAGI (reference sequence). V lost 2 bases, J lost 10 bases, and 10 bases stayed unmatched. The CDR3 length is 14 residues. DNA for the CDR3: TGTGCCAGCAGTTACCGGACAGGATCCTTAGGAGCTTTCTTT. The encoded protein is CASSYRTGSLGAFF.

This rearrangement joins TRBV7-2 to TRBJ2-1, with D possibly matching TRBD2 (6 bases). This CDR3 is built from 16 residues. Trimming took off 1 base at V and 7 bases at J, with 17 bases between the two ends. Germline V gene lookup returns CDR1 SGHTA and CDR2 FQGNSA. The CDR3 sequence: CASSLGSGTGGNEQFF. The CDR3 bases are TGTGCCAGCAGCTTAGGCTCCGGGACTGGAGGGAATGAGCAGTTCTTC.

The rearrangement links TRBV7-2 to TRBJ2-1, with 8 nucleotides matching TRBD2. This CDR3 region has 17 residues. Germline V gene data show CDR1 as SGHTA and CDR2 as FQGNSA. Trimming cost V 2 bases and J 0 bases; bases outside gene matches: 6. DNA for the CDR3: TGTGCCAGCAGCTTACGGGGGGGGGGGAGCTCCTACAATGAGCAGTTCTTC. Amino acids: CASSLRGGGSSYNEQFF.

The table lists this clonotype with a count of one. V is TRBV6-5 and J is TRBJ2-2; 8 bases fit TRBD1. The CDR3 consists of 14 residues. Germline V CDR1 and CDR2: MNHEY, SVGAGI. The J segment lost 7 bases and the V segment lost 4 bases, leaving 5 bases of the junction unmatched. CDR3 sequence: CASSLSRGLGELFF. The CDR3 bases are TGTGCCAGCAGTTTGTCCAGGGGGCTCGGGGAGCTGTTTTTT.

The V and J genes are TRBV6-1 and TRBJ1-1; D gene unclear. Trimming pared 7 bases from V and 1 base from J, leaving 19 bases between. Germline assignment: CDR1 MNHNS and CDR2 SASEGT. The CDR3 length is 16 residues. In DNA form, the CDR3 reads TGTGCCAGCAATAAATACAGCGGGAACGGGAACACTGAAGCTTTCTTT. Translated: CASNKYSGNGNTEAFF.

This sequence joins TRBV7-9 and TRBJ1-3, with D possibly TRBD1 on 6 matching bases. The CDR3 spans 15 residues. Germline-derived CDR1 and CDR2 are SEHNR and FQNEAQ (reference sequence). The ends were cut back, 5 bases at V and 6 bases at J, with 17 bases in the middle. CDR3: CASSNGVQGQNTIYF. CDR3 nucleotide sequence: TGTGCCAGCAGCAACGGGGTACAGGGACAAAACACCATATATTTT.

The V and J genes are TRBV6-1 and TRBJ1-3; D remains ambiguous. V was cut by 5 bases and J by 4 bases, with 15 bases left in between. Germline V gives CDR1 MNHNS, CDR2 SASEGT. CDR3 length: 15 amino acids. CDR3 sequence: CASSYGRREGNTIYF. The CDR3 region has the DNA TGTGCCAGCAGTTACGGCCGCAGAGAGGGAAACACCATATATTTT.

The chain recombines TRBV7-3 with TRBJ2-5; TRBD2 matches 9 bases. The V and J ends lost 5 bases and 1 base, in that order; junction bases with no gene match: 8. Germline loops: CDR1 SGHTA, CDR2 FQGTGA. The CDR3 loop spans 16 amino acids. The DNA of the CDR3 is TGTGCCAGCAGCAGGGGCGAGCGGGAGGTCCAAGAGACCCAGTACTTC. Translation: CASSRGEREVQETQYF.

This rearrangement joins TRBV6-1 to TRBJ2-5; D gene uncertain. The germline V gene has CDR1 MNHNS and CDR2 SASEGT. This CDR3 contains 14 residues. V gave up 8 bases and J gave up 5 bases, with 18 bases separating them. Written as DNA, the CDR3 is TGTGCCAGCCCCCTTGGGTGGCCCGCGGAGACCCAGTACTTC. Amino acids: CASPLGWPAETQYF.

This rearrangement joins TRBV7-2 to TRBJ2-7, with 7 nucleotides matching TRBD1. Germline assignment: CDR1 SGHTA and CDR2 FQGNSA. The CDR3 sequence is 15 residues long. The trim removed 4 bases at V and 3 bases at J, leaving 9 bases unmatched. The CDR3 region has the DNA TGTGCCAGCAGCTCCCATAATTCAGGGGGCTACGAGCAGTACTTC. Its protein is CASSSHNSGGYEQYF.

The rearrangement joins TRBV20-1 to TRBJ2-5; weak D call: TRBD2 (6 bases). The CDR3 runs 11 residues. The V gene lost 3 bases and the J gene lost 11 bases, with 13 bases spanning the gap. Germline CDR1 reads DFQATT; CDR2 reads SNEGSKA (reference sequence). CDR3 sequence reads: CSASLTGLQYF. As DNA, the CDR3 is TGCAGTGCTAGTCTCACGGGACTTCAGTACTTC.

The V call is TRBV28, the J call TRBJ1-6; D is ambiguous. The CDR3 is 14 amino acids. Germline CDR1 MDHEN, CDR2 SYDVKM. Deletions cut 2 bases from V and 3 bases from J, with 5 bases between. Here the CDR3 reads CASSLQNYNSPLHF. The CDR3 DNA reads TGTGCCAGCAGTTTACAGAACTATAATTCACCCCTCCACTTT.

The chain recombines TRBV11-1 with TRBJ2-1; D not resolved. Per the germline V gene, CDR1 is SGHAT and CDR2 is FQDESV (reference sequence). Trimming left V 5 bases short and J 7 bases short, with 15 bases between. The length of the CDR3 is 14 residues. This CDR3 is CASSRLGKVNEQFF. DNA for the CDR3: TGTGCCAGCAGCCGGCTAGGCAAGGTAAATGAGCAGTTCTTC.

The rearrangement uses TRBV6-2 or TRBV6-3 and TRBJ2-7; TRBD2 might be the D (6 bases). This CDR3 is built from 14 residues. V was cut by 5 bases and J by 7 bases, with 18 bases left in between. The germline V gene encodes CDR1 MNHEY and CDR2 SVGEGT. The CDR3 nucleotides are TGTGCCAGCAGTCCCCGAGGAGGAGGGCCGGAGCAGTACTTC. Protein: CASSPRGGGPEQYF.

This clonotype was counted ten times or more. The V call is TRBV7-2, the J call TRBJ2-6; tentatively, D is TRBD2 (6 bases). This CDR3 is 15 amino acids long. From germline, CDR1 is SGHTA and CDR2 FQGNSA. The V and J ends lost 5 bases and 0 bases respectively, with 8 bases between them. CDR3 loop: CASSPGSSGANVLTF. CDR3 DNA sequence: TGTGCCAGCAGCCCCGGGAGCTCTGGGGCCAACGTCCTGACTTTC.

This chain uses TRBV27 with TRBJ2-5; unclear D gene. This CDR3 contains 16 residues. Germline CDR1 is MNHEY and CDR2 is SMNVEV (reference sequence). Trimming shortened V by 0 bases and J by 0 bases, and 11 bases separated the two germline ends. Here the CDR3 DNA reads TGTGCCAGCAGTTTATCCCTCCACAGAAACCAAGAGACCCAGTACTTC. Amino acids: CASSLSLHRNQETQYF.

This clonotype was observed a few times. V usage is TRBV2 and J usage is TRBJ2-1; D is perhaps TRBD1 (5 bases). The CDR3 contains 13 residues. From germline, CDR1 is SNHLY and CDR2 FYNNEI. The germline V and J ends were trimmed by 6 bases and 7 bases, with 13 bases remaining between them. In DNA, the CDR3 is TGTGCCAGCAGCCCCCTCGGACAAAATGAGCAGTTCTTC. It yields the protein CASSPLGQNEQFF.

V usage is TRBV7-9 and J usage is TRBJ2-5; the D is unclear. Trimming took off 0 bases at V and 2 bases at J, with 7 bases between the two ends. The germline V gene encodes CDR1 SEHNR and CDR2 FQNEAQ (reference sequence). This CDR3 has 14 residues. The CDR3 DNA reads TGTGCCAGCAGCTTAGCGATACTGCAAGAGACCCAGTACTTC. Translating gives CASSLAILQETQYF.

The chain links TRBV5-5 to TRBJ2-2, with D unclear. Germline assignment: CDR1 SGHKS and CDR2 YYEKEE (reference sequence). The CDR3 has 14 residues. V was shortened by 0 bases and J by 3 bases, with 6 bases between the two germline ends. As DNA, the CDR3 is TGTGCCAGCAGCTTGGATGTATACACCGGGGAGCTGTTTTTT. It is translated as CASSLDVYTGELFF.

The rearrangement uses TRBV7-2 and TRBJ2-5; TRBD2 matches 8 bases. V lost 6 bases, J lost 3 bases, and 9 bases stayed unmatched. From germline, CDR1 is SGHTA and CDR2 FQGNSA. The CDR3 runs to 15 residues. CDR3 amino acids: CASSGTSGNKETQYF. The DNA for the CDR3 is TGTGCCAGCAGTGGTACTAGCGGCAATAAAGAGACCCAGTACTTC.

This chain links TRBV6-6 with TRBJ2-1; 7 bases are shared with TRBD2. This CDR3 comprises 13 residues. V shed 6 bases and J 4 bases; nucleotides not matched to a gene: 3. Germline V CDR1 and CDR2: MNHNY, SVGAGI (reference sequence). The CDR3 coding sequence is TGTGCCAGCAGGCAGGGAGGGTACAATGAGCAGTTCTTC. Its protein is CASRQGGYNEQFF.

This clonotype was recorded at least ten times. This chain uses TRBV7-8 with TRBJ2-7; 14 positions match TRBD2. Germline trimming cut 4 bases from V and 5 bases from J; bases unmatched to any gene: 4. The CDR3 is 15 residues long. The germline V gene has CDR1 SGHVS and CDR2 FQNEAQ. This CDR3 is CASSSGLAGDHEQYF. The DNA of the CDR3 is TGTGCCAGCAGCTCGGGACTAGCGGGAGACCACGAGCAGTACTTC.

This clonotype occurred many times. The chain's CDR3 is CASGGRQLAYNEQFF. The CDR3 DNA sequence: TGTGCCAGCGGGGGCCGCCAACTCGCATACAATGAGCAGTTCTTC. V and J are TRBV6-1 and TRBJ2-1; tentatively, D is TRBD1 (6 bases). The ends were cut back, 8 bases at V and 4 bases at J, with 18 bases in the middle. CDR1 MNHNS and CDR2 SASEGT come from the germline V gene. This CDR3 spans 15 amino acids.